This section outlines one T cell receptor (beta chain) sequence together with its context. This sample stems from a study of control samples from healthy donors and cancer patients. With 0 bases removed from V and 5 bases from J, the gap between germline ends came to 14 bases. Germline loops: CDR1 SGHRS, CDR2 YFSETQ. This CDR3 has 15 residues. Clones were read by immunoSEQ multiplex PCR, and TCRdb kept only the in-frame ones, dropping some. Of approximately 110,000 clones listed, roughly 85% were seen once; the top ten hold approximately 13%. The rearrangement links TRBV5-1 to TRBJ1-1; a possible D gene is TRBD1 (6 bases). The receptor's source is a woman aged 45-65 years in good health. The source material was blood. This CDR3 is CASSLGQAGETEAFF. CDR3 coding DNA: TGCGCCAGCAGCTTGGGACAGGCTGGGGAAACTGAAGCTTTCTTT. Full variable domain (outside the CDR3, taken from reference TRBV5-1 and TRBJ1-1): KAGVTQTPRYLIKTRGQQVTLSCSPISGHRSVSWYQQTPGQGLQFLFEYFSETQRNKGNFPGRFSGRQFSNSRSEMNVSTLELGDSALYLCASSLGQAGETEAFFGQGTRLTVV.